This record concerns one T cell receptor beta chain sequence. Antigen specificity is unknown. The data originate from a study of Ad26.COV2.S vaccination and SARS-CoV-2 variants. Noted treatment: 19 received Ad26.COV2.S at low or high dose, single or two shots; about 5 received placebo; per-sample allocation not given. Sampling took place 63 days after the first vaccine or placebo injection. An adult of 18-55 years in Boston served as donor. Study-wide results and caveats: Breadth, reportedly substantial, characterized the spike-specific CD8+ and CD4+ T cell responses after vaccination.

Only in-frame clones appear in the TCRdb table, and some are missing; sequencing was by immunoSEQ multiplex PCR. The data hold about 350,000 clones, with around 89% observed a single time. The germline gives CDR1 MDHEN, CDR2 SYDVKM. CDR3 size: 12 residues. This material consisted of peripheral blood, taken in a trial of Ad26.COV2.S vaccine versus placebo. This TCR was sampled from a person aged 18-60 years who received the Ad26.COV2.S COVID-19 vaccine or a placebo. The chain combines TRBV28 with TRBJ1-5; D unresolved. The CDR3 sequence is CGVRISNQPQHF. In DNA, the CDR3 is TGTGGGGTTAGAATAAGCAATCAGCCCCAGCATTTT. The full variable domain, with the rest looked up from reference TRBV28 and TRBJ1-5, is DVKVTQSSRYLVKRTGEKVFLECVQDMDHENMFWYRQDPGLGLRLIYFSYDVKMKEKGDIPEGYSVSREKKERFSLILESASTNQTSMYLCGVRISNQPQHFGDGTRLSIL.